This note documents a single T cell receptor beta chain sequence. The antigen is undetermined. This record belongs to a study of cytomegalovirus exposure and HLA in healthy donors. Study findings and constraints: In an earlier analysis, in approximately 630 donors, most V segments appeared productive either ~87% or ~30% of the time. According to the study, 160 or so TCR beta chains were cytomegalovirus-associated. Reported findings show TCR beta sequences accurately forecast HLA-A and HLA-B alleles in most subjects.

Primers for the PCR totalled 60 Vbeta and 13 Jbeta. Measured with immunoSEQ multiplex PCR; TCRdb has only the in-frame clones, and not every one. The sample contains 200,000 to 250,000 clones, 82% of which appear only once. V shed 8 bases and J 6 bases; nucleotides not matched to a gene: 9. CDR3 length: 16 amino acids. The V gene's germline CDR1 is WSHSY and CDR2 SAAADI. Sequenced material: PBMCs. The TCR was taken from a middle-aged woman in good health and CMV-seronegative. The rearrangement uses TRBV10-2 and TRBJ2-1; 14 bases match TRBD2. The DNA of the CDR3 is TGCGCCAGCTGCGAACTGACTAGCGGGAGGGCCAATGAGCAGTTCTTC. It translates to CASCELTSGRANEQFF.